The next 30 T cell receptor beta chains were all read from a single sample in a study of regulatory T cells in long-lasting Graves disease. HTBI primers from iRepertoire and Arm-PCR of CDR3 regions yielded the TCR beta libraries. In TCRdb, the multiplex PCR reads were re-called with MiXCR into one record per CDR3 protein. The sample carries roughly 520,000 distinct CDR3 sequences, about 11% recorded once. Time point indicated: newly diagnosed GD, antithyroid drugs for less than 3 months. RNA from PBMCs was the source of the TCR library. These data were also filed under a second study, of T cells in Graves' hyperthyroidism and ophthalmopathy.

The sequences come from peripheral blood mononuclear cells (PBMCs), collected at new diagnosis, from a patient treated with antithyroid drugs. Source of these receptors: a woman aged 25 to 45 with Graves disease.

This clonotype was detected ten times or more. For the CDR3, the DNA is TGCAGTACTCAGCGCCACTCCTACAATGAGCAGTTCTTC. Translation gives CSTQRHSYNEQFF. The V call is TRBV20-1, the J call TRBJ2-1; D unclear. Germline assignment: CDR1 DFQATT and CDR2 SNEGSKA (reference sequence). This CDR3 contains 13 residues. V was cut by 8 bases and J by 0 bases, with 11 bases left in between.

This clonotype appeared many times. This chain links TRBV3-1 with TRBJ2-7; D possibly corresponds to TRBD2 (5 bases). CDR1 and CDR2 from the germline V gene are LGHDT and YNNKEL (reference sequence). The CDR3 contains 16 residues. The V gene lost 4 bases and the J gene lost 3 bases, with 19 bases spanning the gap. This CDR3 is CASSLFTGKTIYEQYF. CDR3 sequence (DNA): TGTGCCAGCAGCCTTTTTACCGGGAAGACGATCTACGAGCAGTACTTC.

This clonotype was detected ten times or more. The chain joins TRBV2 to TRBJ1-1; D possibly corresponds to TRBD1 (5 bases). Trimming pared 6 bases from V and 4 bases from J, leaving 12 bases between. CDR3 length equals 13 residues. The germline V gene encodes CDR1 SNHLY and CDR2 FYNNEI. The CDR3 loop reads CASRDFGGTEAFF. CDR3 coding DNA: TGTGCCAGCAGGGACTTTGGGGGCACTGAAGCTTTCTTT.

CDR3: CASSPSPGRTNEKLFF. The CDR3 DNA reads as TGTGCCAGCAGTCCGTCCCCGGGTAGGACTAATGAAAAACTGTTTTTT. J is TRBJ1-4 and V is TRBV2, with unresolved D. Germline CDR1 SNHLY, CDR2 FYNNEI. Trimming stripped 5 bases from V and 2 bases from J, with 15 bases between. This CDR3 contains 16 residues.

This clonotype was observed a handful of times. V is TRBV20-1 and J is TRBJ1-1; 9 positions match TRBD1. V trimming: 1 base; J trimming: 4 bases; junction bases outside the gene matches: 10. From germline, CDR1 is DFQATT and CDR2 SNEGSKA (reference sequence). CDR3 length equals 16 residues. The CDR3 region has the DNA TGCAGTGCTAGAGCCACTGGACAGGGGATCAGCACTGAAGCTTTCTTT. It is translated as CSARATGQGISTEAFF.

This clonotype was detected many times. The chain carries TRBV28 and TRBJ2-1; 12 bases map to TRBD2. The CDR3 has 14 amino acids. V shed 7 bases and J 9 bases; nucleotides not matched to a gene: 7. Germline lookup yields CDR1 MDHEN and CDR2 SYDVKM. CDR3 sequence: CASTLGLAGTEQFF. The CDR3 DNA sequence: TGTGCCAGCACCCTAGGACTAGCGGGAACTGAGCAGTTCTTC.

In the case of this clonotype: This probably arose from a read error, given a far larger clone one base away. The rearrangement uses TRBV28 and TRBJ2-1, with 13 bases matching TRBD2. Trimming cost V 7 bases and J 10 bases; bases outside gene matches: 10. The CDR3 covers 15 residues. CDR1 MDHEN and CDR2 SYDVKM come from the germline V gene. The CDR3: CASIGGLAGSYEQFF. DNA for the CDR3: TGTGCCAGCATAGGGGGACTAGCGGGGTCCTACGAGCAGTTCTTC.

The chain is built from TRBV6-1 and TRBJ2-2, with TRBD2 as a possible D gene (5 bases). V was trimmed by 6 bases and J by 4 bases, leaving 12 bases between them. Per germline, CDR1 MNHNS and CDR2 SASEGT. CDR3 length: 14 residues. The CDR3 spells CASRERRGTGELFF. In DNA form, the CDR3 reads TGTGCCAGCAGAGAACGTCGGGGCACCGGGGAGCTGTTTTTT.

J is TRBJ2-7 and V is TRBV3-1; 9 nucleotides agree with TRBD1. V trimming: 4 bases; J trimming: 5 bases; junction bases outside the gene matches: 15. The length of the CDR3 is 17 residues. Germline-derived CDR1 and CDR2 are LGHDT and YNNKEL (reference sequence). The CDR3 nucleotides are TGTGCCAGCAGCCCCTCGTGGACAGGGGATATTTTTGACGAGCAGTACTTC. As protein: CASSPSWTGDIFDEQYF.

This clonotype was seen ten or more times. The genes are TRBV5-4 and TRBJ2-5; D gene unclear. V lost 4 bases to trimming and J lost 1 base, with 14 bases between them. CDR3 length: 15 residues. Germline V gene data show CDR1 as SGHNT and CDR2 as YYREEE (reference sequence). CDR3 bases: TGTGCCAGCAGCCCCGAACAGCGATCCCAAGAGACCCAGTACTTC. Translated, it gives CASSPEQRSQETQYF.

This clonotype was counted at least ten times. V gene TRBV28 combines with J gene TRBJ2-6, with unresolved D. This CDR3 contains 16 residues. V was shortened by 6 bases and J by 0 bases, with 12 bases between the two germline ends. CDR1 and CDR2 from the germline V gene are MDHEN and SYDVKM. CDR3 protein: CASSLRPSSGANVLTF. In DNA form, the CDR3 reads TGTGCCAGCAGCCTTAGACCCAGCTCTGGGGCCAACGTCCTGACTTTC. Full variable domain (remainder filled in from reference TRBV28 and TRBJ2-6): DVKVTQSSRYLVKRTGEKVFLECVQDMDHENMFWYRQDPGLGLRLIYFSYDVKMKEKGDIPEGYSVSREKKERFSLILESASTNQTSMYLCASSLRPSSGANVLTFGAGSRLTVL.

This clonotype occurred many times. The J gene is TRBJ2-7, the V gene TRBV7-2; a possible D gene is TRBD1 (5 bases). Germline V gene lookup returns CDR1 SGHTA and CDR2 FQGNSA. Trimming took off 2 bases at V and 4 bases at J, with 12 bases between the two ends. This CDR3 is built from 14 residues. CDR3 protein: CASSLRQRGYEQYF. For the CDR3, the DNA is TGTGCCAGCAGCTTAAGACAGCGAGGATACGAGCAGTACTTC.

This clonotype was observed many times. This sequence joins TRBV6-1 and TRBJ1-2, with D possibly matching TRBD1 (5 bases). Trimming removed 11 bases at V and 3 bases at J, with 16 bases between. The germline V gene encodes CDR1 MNHNS and CDR2 SASEGT. This CDR3 comprises 13 residues. The CDR3 sequence is CAARRGTDYGYTF. As DNA, the CDR3 is TGTGCCGCGCGCCGAGGGACCGACTATGGCTACACCTTC.

The sample holds many counts of this clonotype. CDR3 sequence: CASSYLVGNEQFF. DNA of the CDR3: TGTGCCAGCAGTTACTTGGTGGGCAATGAGCAGTTCTTC. The chain recombines TRBV6-2 or TRBV6-3 with TRBJ2-1; D remains unclear. Germline CDR1 MNHEY, CDR2 SVGEGT. The CDR3 consists of 13 residues. Trimming pared 1 base from V and 6 bases from J, leaving 7 bases between.

This clonotype was observed many times. The rearrangement joins TRBV30 to TRBJ2-2; D is unclear. The germline V gene has CDR1 GTSNPN and CDR2 SVGIG (reference sequence). Trimming took off 4 bases at V and 0 bases at J, with 6 bases between the two ends. The CDR3 has 13 residues. CDR3 sequence reads: CAWKPTNTGELFF. CDR3 nucleotides: TGTGCCTGGAAACCGACGAACACCGGGGAGCTGTTTTTT. The whole variable domain, filled in from reference TRBV30 and TRBJ2-2, reads SQTIHQWPATLVQPVGSPLSLECTVEGTSNPNLYWYRQAAGRGLQLLFYSVGIGQISSEVPQNLSASRPQDRQFILSSKKLLLSDSGFYLCAWKPTNTGELFFGEGSRLTVL.

This clonotype was counted many times. V and J are TRBV12-3 or TRBV12-4 and TRBJ1-1, with TRBD1 identical over 7 bases. Germline trimming cut 6 bases from V and 6 bases from J; bases unmatched to any gene: 10. The CDR3 covers 14 residues. Written as DNA, the CDR3 is TGTGCCAGCAGGCAAAACAGGGGAGGGCCTGAAGCTTTCTTT. The encoded protein is CASRQNRGGPEAFF.

This clonotype appeared many times. The gene calls are TRBV6-2 or TRBV6-3 and TRBJ2-1; the D is unclear. The CDR3 extends over 16 amino acids. Germline CDR1 is MNHEY and CDR2 is SVGEGT. Trimming took 6 bases from V and 3 from J, leaving 18 bases between them. CDR3 nucleotides: TGTGCCAGCAGCCAAACTCCGGCAGAGAGCTACAATGAGCAGTTCTTC. It specifies CASSQTPAESYNEQFF.

This clonotype occurred many times. The genes are TRBV7-6 and TRBJ1-5; no firm D call. There are 15 residues in the CDR3. V was clipped by 5 bases and J by 4 bases, with 15 bases between them. Germline CDR1 is SGHVS and CDR2 is FNYEAQ. The CDR3 coding sequence is TGTGCCAGCAGCGCTAGCTCCTTACCGAATCAGCCCCAGCATTTT. Its protein product is CASSASSLPNQPQHF. Complete variable domain (other parts from reference TRBV7-6 and TRBJ1-5): GAGVSQSPRYKVTKRGQDVALRCDPISGHVSLYWYRQALGQGPEFLTYFNYEAQQDKSGLPNDRFSAERPEGSISTLTIQRTEQRDSAMYRCASSASSLPNQPQHFGDGTRLSIL.

This clonotype was seen at least ten times. V gene TRBV10-3 combines with J gene TRBJ2-7; 9 bases are a match to TRBD2. V shed 4 bases, J shed 4 bases, and the junction held 5 bases outside the gene matches. CDR3 length: 14 amino acids. The germline CDR1 and CDR2 sequences are ENHRY and SYGVKD. The CDR3: CAISALAGKYEQYF. The CDR3 DNA reads as TGTGCCATCAGTGCTCTAGCGGGAAAATACGAGCAGTACTTC.

Many counts were recorded for this clonotype. The CDR3 nucleotides are TGTGCCAGCAGCGTAGAAGGGGGAAATGAGCAGTTCTTC. Its translation is CASSVEGGNEQFF. V gene TRBV9 combines with J gene TRBJ2-1; possible D gene TRBD1, 6 bases. This CDR3 region has 13 residues. V was shortened by 0 bases and J by 7 bases, with 8 bases between the two germline ends. In germline, CDR1 is SGDLS, CDR2 YYNGEE.

On this clonotype itself: Relative to the germline gene, one junction end is altered; a read error may explain this. This chain uses TRBV7-7 with TRBJ2-1, with 9 bases identical to TRBD1. The germline CDR1 and CDR2 sequences are SSHAT and FNYEAQ (reference sequence). CDR3 length equals 15 residues. CDR3 sequence reads: CASSLTGQGTNEQFF. The CDR3 DNA reads TGTGCTAGCAGCTTGACGGGACAGGGAACGAATGAGCAGTTCTTC.

J is TRBJ1-5 and V is TRBV6-1; tentatively, D is TRBD1 (5 bases). The CDR3 consists of 15 residues. The V gene's germline CDR1 is MNHNS and CDR2 SASEGT. V lost 6 bases to trimming and J lost 2 bases, with 14 bases between them. For the CDR3, the DNA is TGTGCCAGCAGACTACAGGTTCCTGGCAATCAGCCCCAGCATTTT. As protein: CASRLQVPGNQPQHF.

This sequence joins TRBV12-3 or TRBV12-4 and TRBJ1-2; D uncertain. This CDR3 spans 15 amino acids. The ends were cut back, 6 bases at V and 8 bases at J, with 22 bases in the middle. The CDR3 coding sequence is TGTGCCAGCAGCCCTCCAATTGGACCGTATGGAGGCTACACCTTC. Translation: CASSPPIGPYGGYTF.

This clonotype was recorded a few times. The V and J genes are TRBV16 and TRBJ1-2; D gene uncertain. The CDR3 has 15 residues. The germline V and J ends were trimmed by 2 bases and 0 bases, with 10 bases remaining between them. Germline CDR1 KGHSY, CDR2 FQNENV. CDR3 sequence reads: CASSQAQNPNYGYTF. DNA for the CDR3: TGTGCCAGCAGCCAAGCACAGAATCCTAACTATGGCTACACCTTC.

This clonotype was seen at least ten times. The rearrangement joins TRBV18 to TRBJ2-7, with D perhaps matching TRBD1 (6 bases). The V end was cut by 0 bases, the J end by 3 bases, with 12 bases between. The CDR3 extends over 15 amino acids. The germline V gene encodes CDR1 KGHSH and CDR2 LQKENI. This chain's CDR3 is CASSPPQGLGYEQYF. CDR3 DNA sequence: TGTGCCAGCTCACCACCACAGGGATTAGGCTACGAGCAGTACTTC.

There are many counts of this clonotype. The V gene is TRBV27, the J gene TRBJ1-5; D call uncertain. CDR1 MNHEY and CDR2 SMNVEV come from the germline V gene (reference sequence). V lost 2 bases to trimming and J lost 7 bases, with 9 bases between them. The CDR3 sequence is 13 residues long. CDR3 region: CASSLIRGQPQHF. DNA of the CDR3: TGTGCCAGCAGTTTAATCCGGGGACAGCCCCAGCATTTT.

This clonotype has ten or more counts. V gene TRBV2 combines with J gene TRBJ2-1; D remains unclear. CDR3 length: 11 amino acids. Between the trimmed V and J ends, which lost 8 bases and 10 bases, there was a span of 12 bases. Germline loops: CDR1 SNHLY, CDR2 FYNNEI. The CDR3 DNA reads as TGTGCCAGCCTCCTCATGGGGGAGCAGTTCTTC. Encoded protein: CASLLMGEQFF.

This clonotype showed up just a few times. V gene TRBV27 combines with J gene TRBJ2-2, with 13 bases matching TRBD2. The V gene end was trimmed by 3 bases and the J gene end by 4 bases; junction bases not matched to a gene: 2. The CDR3 runs to 16 residues. In germline, CDR1 is MNHEY, CDR2 SMNVEV (reference sequence). For the CDR3, the DNA is TGTGCCAGCAGTTTCGGGACTAGCGGGACCACCGGGGAGCTGTTTTTT. This translates into CASSFGTSGTTGELFF.

V gene TRBV15 combines with J gene TRBJ2-7; D uncertain. This CDR3 has 13 amino acids. V was clipped by 3 bases and J by 2 bases, with 8 bases between them. Germline CDR1 is LNHNV and CDR2 is YYDKDF (reference sequence). The CDR3 region is CATSRAGPYEQYF. The CDR3 DNA reads TGTGCCACCAGCAGGGCCGGTCCCTACGAGCAGTACTTC. The variable domain in full, completed from reference TRBV15 and TRBJ2-7, reads DAMVIQNPRYQVTQFGKPVTLSCSQTLNHNVMYWYQQKSSQAPKLLFHYYDKDFNNEADTPDNFQSRRPNTSFCFLDIRSPGLGDTAMYLCATSRAGPYEQYFGPGTRLTVT.

This clonotype was seen at least ten times. The V and J genes are TRBV6-2 or TRBV6-3 and TRBJ2-2, with TRBD1 matching over 11 bases. The CDR3 length is 19 residues. J gave up 5 bases and V 4 bases, and 15 bases lay outside the gene matches. Germline CDR1 MNHEY, CDR2 SVGEGT. The CDR3 sequence is CASSFAFGQGAVWTGELFF. The CDR3 bases are TGTGCCAGCAGTTTCGCCTTCGGACAGGGGGCTGTTTGGACCGGGGAGCTGTTTTTT.